The 28 T cell receptor beta chains reported below all come from one sample, sequenced in a study of TIL therapy for anti-PD-1-resistant metastatic lung cancer. The time point was: pre-treatment sample, taken before nivolumab and TIL therapy. Most excised metastases sampled were pleural nodules or supraclavicular lymph nodes. The libraries were made with immunoSEQ v3. TCRdb's table, derived via immunoSEQ multiplex PCR, lists solely in-frame clones and lacks some. The sample lists 20,000 to 30,000 clones, approximately 57% occurring once. Sequenced here: tumor tissue, sampled at baseline. The receptors originated from a woman aged 25-80 years with non-small cell lung cancer.

This chain uses TRBV2 with TRBJ2-7; D not certain. The CDR3 contains 11 residues. From germline, CDR1 is SNHLY and CDR2 FYNNEI. V lost 6 bases and J lost 2, with 5 bases in between. The CDR3 nucleotides are TGTGCCAGCAGGGTGGCCTACGAGCAGTACTTC. Protein: CASRVAYEQYF.

The rearrangement joins TRBV14 to TRBJ2-2; TRBD2 aligns across 7 bases. CDR1 is SGHDN, CDR2 FVKESK, per germline. The CDR3 consists of 19 residues. Trimming took 4 bases from V and 1 from J; bases not matched to a gene: 15. CDR3 sequence reads: CASSPLRGAGKGNTGELFF. The CDR3 DNA reads as TGTGCCAGCAGCCCCCTCCGGGGAGCGGGAAAAGGGAACACCGGGGAGCTGTTTTTT. The full variable domain, completed using reference TRBV14 and TRBJ2-2, is EAGVTQFPSHSVIEKGQTVTLRCDPISGHDNLYWYRRVMGKEIKFLLHFVKESKQDESGMPNNRFLAERTGGTYSTLKVQPAELEDSGVYFCASSPLRGAGKGNTGELFFGEGSRLTVL.

V and J are TRBV19 and TRBJ1-2; D is undetermined. The CDR3 runs to 13 residues. V was clipped by 7 bases and J by 4 bases, with 13 bases between them. Germline loops: CDR1 LNHDA, CDR2 SQIVND (reference sequence). CDR3 sequence (DNA): TGTGCCAGTAATTCACAACTCTCCTATGGCTACACCTTC. Residues: CASNSQLSYGYTF.

V and J are TRBV6-5 and TRBJ2-7; no clear D. Germline loops: CDR1 MNHEY, CDR2 SVGAGI. The V end lost 6 bases, the J end lost 5 bases, and 8 bases lay between the germline ends. The CDR3 is 11 amino acids. The CDR3 nucleotides read TGTGCCAGCAGCACCATCCACGAGCAGTACTTC. This gives the protein CASSTIHEQYF.

This sequence joins TRBV10-3 and TRBJ1-2; unclear D gene. The CDR3 has 13 residues. Looked up from germline, CDR1 is ENHRY and CDR2 is SYGVKD. V lost 10 bases, J lost 4 bases, and 16 bases lay in between. The DNA for the CDR3 is TGTGCCAGGCTGGTCCACCCCGGCTATGGCTACACCTTC. Its translation is CARLVHPGYGYTF.

The J gene is TRBJ2-1, the V gene TRBV7-9; D unclear. Germline V gives CDR1 SEHNR, CDR2 FQNEAQ (reference sequence). Trimming took 0 bases from V and 8 from J, leaving 11 bases between them. The CDR3 totals 14 residues. DNA for the CDR3: TGTGCCAGCAGCTTAGCGCAATCAATCCATGAGCAGTTCTTC. Amino acids: CASSLAQSIHEQFF.

This rearrangement joins TRBV5-4 to TRBJ2-5, with TRBD2 matching 7 bases. With 0 bases clipped from V and 6 bases from J, the junction kept 5 bases outside the gene matches. Germline V gene lookup returns CDR1 SGHNT and CDR2 YYREEE (reference sequence). The CDR3 has 14 amino acids. The CDR3 spells CASSLAAGEKTQYF. CDR3 nucleotide sequence: TGTGCCAGCAGCTTGGCCGCGGGAGAAAAGACCCAGTACTTC.

CDR3: CASRGGRNTDTQYF. For the CDR3, the DNA is TGTGCCAGCAGAGGCGGACGGAACACAGATACGCAGTATTTT. The chain carries TRBV2 and TRBJ2-3; the D is unclear. CDR1 and CDR2 from the germline V gene are SNHLY and FYNNEI. The V end was cut by 6 bases, the J end by 2 bases, with 12 bases between. CDR3 size: 14 residues.

The V and J genes are TRBV2 and TRBJ2-1, with 12 bases that match TRBD2. This CDR3 is 15 amino acids long. Germline CDR1 SNHLY, CDR2 FYNNEI. V gave up 5 bases and J gave up 6 bases; unmatched junction bases: 5. The CDR3 is CASSLAGGPGNEQFF. The CDR3 DNA is TGTGCCAGCAGTCTAGCGGGAGGGCCCGGCAATGAGCAGTTCTTC.

The rearrangement links TRBV6-6 to TRBJ2-7; TRBD2 agrees at 12 bases. V lost 2 bases and J lost 3; bases outside the gene matches: 2. The V gene's germline CDR1 is MNHNY and CDR2 SVGAGI (reference sequence). There are 15 residues in the CDR3. CDR3 in DNA: TGTGCCAGCAGTTACGGACTAGCGGGAAGCTACGAGCAGTACTTC. It is translated as CASSYGLAGSYEQYF.

The rearrangement joins TRBV29-1 to TRBJ2-5; a possible D gene is TRBD2 (5 bases). The CDR3 consists of 11 residues. V lost 5 bases, J lost 4 bases, and 8 bases lay in between. From germline, CDR1 is SQVTM and CDR2 ANQGSEA. The CDR3 DNA reads TGCAGCGTTATCCGGGGAGAGACCCAGTACTTC. Encoded protein: CSVIRGETQYF.

The V gene is TRBV29-1, the J gene TRBJ1-1; D possibly corresponds to TRBD1 (6 bases). Germline V gives CDR1 SQVTM, CDR2 ANQGSEA. This CDR3 has 13 amino acids. Trimming took 3 bases from V and 3 from J, leaving 11 bases between them. The CDR3 sequence is CSVDQGQHTEAFF. The CDR3 DNA reads as TGCAGCGTTGACCAAGGACAGCACACTGAAGCTTTCTTT.

The sample holds one count of this clone. The genes are TRBV5-4 and TRBJ2-3; TRBD2 is a possible D gene (5 bases). This CDR3 region has 16 residues. Germline CDR1 reads SGHNT; CDR2 reads YYREEE (reference sequence). V shed 3 bases and J shed 1 base, with 15 bases lying between them. In DNA, the CDR3 is TGTGCCAGCAGCTCGCCCGGACTTTACGGCACAGATACGCAGTATTTT. Its protein product is CASSSPGLYGTDTQYF.

The rearrangement links TRBV7-9 to TRBJ2-1, with 9 bases identical to TRBD2. The CDR3 extends over 15 amino acids. The germline V gene has CDR1 SEHNR and CDR2 FQNEAQ (reference sequence). The V segment lost 5 bases and the J segment 5 bases; nucleotides outside the gene matches: 7. The CDR3 coding sequence is TGTGCCAGCAGCACCGGGACTAGCAAAAACAATGAGCAGTTCTTC. Translating gives CASSTGTSKNNEQFF.

This chain uses TRBV12-5 with TRBJ2-2; 7 bases are shared with TRBD2. The trim removed 7 bases at V and 0 bases at J, leaving 5 bases unmatched. The CDR3 runs to 15 residues. Germline V gene lookup returns CDR1 LGHNT and CDR2 FRNRAP. CDR3 in amino acids: CASALAGANTGELFF. The CDR3 DNA follows: TGTGCTAGTGCCCTGGCGGGGGCGAACACCGGGGAGCTGTTTTTT.

The genes are TRBV5-6 and TRBJ2-7, with D perhaps matching TRBD2 (6 bases). Germline-derived CDR1 and CDR2 are SGHDT and YYEEEE. The V and J ends lost 4 bases and 1 base respectively, with 15 bases between them. This CDR3 region has 15 residues. The DNA of the CDR3 is TGTGCCAGCAGCCCGACGGGCGGGGAGTCCTACGAGCAGTACTTC. As protein: CASSPTGGESYEQYF.

V is TRBV18 and J is TRBJ1-2; no definite D call. Trimming left V 8 bases short and J 2 bases short, with 18 bases between. The CDR3 runs to 15 residues. Germline V gene sequence: CDR1 KGHSH, CDR2 LQKENI. The CDR3 spells CASTSTSTRNYGYTF. CDR3 nucleotides: TGTGCCAGCACCTCCACCAGCACAAGGAACTATGGCTACACCTTC.

V is TRBV11-3 and J is TRBJ2-3; D is unclear. The length of the CDR3 is 16 residues. Per the germline V gene, CDR1 is SGHNT and CDR2 is YENEEA. The V end lost 5 bases, the J end lost 0 bases, and 15 bases lay between the germline ends. This CDR3 reads CASSLSAFGSTDTQYF. The CDR3 nucleotides are TGTGCCAGCAGCCTGTCTGCGTTTGGGAGCACAGATACGCAGTATTTT.

This clone was counted a few times. This chain joins TRBV5-1 and TRBJ2-7; a weak D match, TRBD2 (5 bases). Germline assignment: CDR1 SGHRS and CDR2 YFSETQ. CDR3 length: 13 amino acids. V was shortened by 6 bases and J by 5 bases, with 15 bases between the two germline ends. The CDR3 loop reads CASKAVGENEQYF. CDR3 DNA sequence: TGCGCCAGCAAAGCGGTCGGTGAAAACGAGCAGTACTTC.

The chain links TRBV5-8 to TRBJ2-7; D might be TRBD2 (6 bases). The CDR3 spans 14 residues. V was trimmed by 0 bases and J by 2 bases, leaving 9 bases between them. Germline CDR1 and CDR2: SGHTS and YDEGEE. The CDR3 protein is CASSLAGGTYEQYF. In DNA, the CDR3 is TGTGCCAGCAGCTTGGCCGGGGGAACCTACGAGCAGTACTTC.

The gene calls are TRBV5-8 and TRBJ1-4; 8 bases are shared with TRBD1. Per the germline V gene, CDR1 is SGHTS and CDR2 is YDEGEE. The CDR3 contains 16 residues. The trim removed 4 bases at V and 8 bases at J, leaving 13 bases unmatched. In nucleotides, the CDR3 is TGTGCCAGCAGCCAAGGAGAGGAATGGACAGGGGAAAAACTGTTTTTT. Protein sequence: CASSQGEEWTGEKLFF. Drawing the rest from reference TRBV5-8 and TRBJ1-4, the complete variable domain is EAGVTQSPTHLIKTRGQQATLRCSPISGHTSVYWYQQALGLGLQFLLWYDEGEERNRGNFPPRFSGRQFPNYSSELNVNALELEDSALYLCASSQGEEWTGEKLFFGSGTQLSVL.

The gene calls are TRBV6-5 and TRBJ2-5; no reliable D call. Germline values: CDR1 MNHEY, CDR2 SVGAGI. The CDR3 runs to 13 residues. Trimming took off 9 bases at V and 1 base at J, with 12 bases between the two ends. CDR3 loop: CASTMARQETQYF. The CDR3 DNA sequence: TGTGCCAGTACGATGGCCCGCCAAGAGACCCAGTACTTC.

The rearrangement links TRBV2 to TRBJ2-1, with 10 bases fitting TRBD2. V gave up 4 bases and J gave up 9 bases; unmatched junction bases: 6. CDR1 is SNHLY, CDR2 FYNNEI, per germline. The CDR3 covers 14 residues. CDR3 nucleotide sequence: TGTGCCAGCAGTGTGCTAGCGGGAGTCGGTGAGCAGTTCTTC. It yields the protein CASSVLAGVGEQFF.

This clone appeared a few times. The chain carries TRBV5-4 and TRBJ1-4, with TRBD1 matching over 8 bases. The trim removed 4 bases at V and 8 bases at J, leaving 13 bases unmatched. Per germline, CDR1 SGHNT and CDR2 YYREEE (reference sequence). The CDR3 is 16 amino acids. The CDR3 coding sequence is TGTGCCAGCAGCCAAGGAGAGGAATGGACAGGGGAAAAACTGTTTTTT. Encoded protein: CASSQGEEWTGEKLFF.

The genes are TRBV6-1 and TRBJ2-4; no reliable D call. The germline V gene encodes CDR1 MNHNS and CDR2 SASEGT. Trimming removed 6 bases at V and 12 bases at J, with 18 bases between. The CDR3 length is 13 residues. The CDR3 loop reads CASRAPSQAYQYF. Written as DNA, the CDR3 is TGTGCCAGCAGAGCCCCCAGCCAGGCCTATCAGTACTTC.

The genes are TRBV11-3 and TRBJ2-3; the D gene is possibly TRBD2 (6 bases). V lost 5 bases, J lost 6 bases, and 12 bases lay in between. This CDR3 contains 13 residues. The germline V gene has CDR1 SGHNT and CDR2 YENEEA. The CDR3 sequence: CASSPRLADTQYF. Here the CDR3 DNA reads TGTGCCAGCAGCCCCAGGCTAGCGGATACGCAGTATTTT.

This chain links TRBV2 with TRBJ2-7; D remains unclear. V was cut by 1 base and J by 2 bases, with 12 bases left in between. This CDR3 spans 15 amino acids. Germline V gene lookup returns CDR1 SNHLY and CDR2 FYNNEI. CDR3 coding DNA: TGTGCCAGCAGTGAAGGGGCTGGAGCAGCCTACGAGCAGTACTTC. Its protein product is CASSEGAGAAYEQYF.

The V call is TRBV6-4, the J call TRBJ2-2; 12 bases map to TRBD2. The germline CDR1 and CDR2 sequences are MRHNA and SNTAGT. Unmatched junction bases numbered 3, after V lost 3 bases and J lost 4 bases. This CDR3 comprises 16 residues. The CDR3 protein is CASSETSGSPTGELFF. CDR3 nucleotides: TGTGCCAGCAGTGAGACTAGCGGGAGTCCCACCGGGGAGCTGTTTTTT.